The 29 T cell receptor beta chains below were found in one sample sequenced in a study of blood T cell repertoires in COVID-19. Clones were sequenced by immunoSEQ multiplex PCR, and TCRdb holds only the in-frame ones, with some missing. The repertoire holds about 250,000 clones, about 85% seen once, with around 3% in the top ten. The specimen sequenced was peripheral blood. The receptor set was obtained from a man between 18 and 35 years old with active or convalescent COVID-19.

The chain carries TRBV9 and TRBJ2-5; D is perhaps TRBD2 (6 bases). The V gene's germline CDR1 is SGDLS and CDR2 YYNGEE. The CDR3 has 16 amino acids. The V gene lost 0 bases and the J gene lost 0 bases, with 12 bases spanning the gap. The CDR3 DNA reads TGTGCCAGCAGCGTAGCGAATAGCGGATACCAAGAGACCCAGTACTTC. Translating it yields CASSVANSGYQETQYF.

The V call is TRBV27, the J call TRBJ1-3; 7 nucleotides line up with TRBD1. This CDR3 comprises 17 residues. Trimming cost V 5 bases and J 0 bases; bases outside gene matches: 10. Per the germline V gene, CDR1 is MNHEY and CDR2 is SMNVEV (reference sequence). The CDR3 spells CASSPDRATLSGNTIYF. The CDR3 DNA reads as TGTGCCAGCAGTCCCGACAGGGCCACCCTCTCTGGAAACACCATATATTTT.

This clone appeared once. The CDR3 DNA sequence: TGTGCCACCTCCAGTCCCGCAGGGGCCTACAATGAGCAGTTCTTC. Its translation is CATSSPAGAYNEQFF. J is TRBJ2-1 and V is TRBV24-1; possibly TRBD1 for D (6 bases). The CDR3 contains 15 residues. CDR1 KGHDR and CDR2 SFDVKD come from the germline V gene. Deletions cut 9 bases from V and 2 bases from J, with 16 bases between.

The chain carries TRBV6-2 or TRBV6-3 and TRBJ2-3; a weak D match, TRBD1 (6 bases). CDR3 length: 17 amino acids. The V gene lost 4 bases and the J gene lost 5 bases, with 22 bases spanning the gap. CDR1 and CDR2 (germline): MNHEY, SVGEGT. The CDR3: CASSSTAGVRVLDTQYF. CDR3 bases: TGTGCCAGCAGTTCGACTGCAGGGGTGCGGGTTCTAGATACGCAGTATTTT.

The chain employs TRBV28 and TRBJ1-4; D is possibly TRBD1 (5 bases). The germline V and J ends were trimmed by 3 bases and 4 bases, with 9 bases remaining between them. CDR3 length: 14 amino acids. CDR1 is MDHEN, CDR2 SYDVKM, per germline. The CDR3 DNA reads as TGTGCCAGCAGTTTGCAGGGCCTTAATGAAAAACTGTTTTTT. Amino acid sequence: CASSLQGLNEKLFF.

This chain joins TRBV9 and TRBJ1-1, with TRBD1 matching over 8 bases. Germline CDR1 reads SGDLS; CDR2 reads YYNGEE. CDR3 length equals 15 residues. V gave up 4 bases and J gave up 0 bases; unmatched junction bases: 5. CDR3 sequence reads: CASSPGTGLNTEAFF. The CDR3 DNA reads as TGTGCCAGCAGCCCCGGGACAGGTTTGAACACTGAAGCTTTCTTT.

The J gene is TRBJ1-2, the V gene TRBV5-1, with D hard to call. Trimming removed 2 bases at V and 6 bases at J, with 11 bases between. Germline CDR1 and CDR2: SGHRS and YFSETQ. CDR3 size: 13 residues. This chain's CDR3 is CASSFEVGHGYTF. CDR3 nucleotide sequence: TGCGCCAGCAGCTTCGAGGTAGGCCATGGCTACACCTTC.

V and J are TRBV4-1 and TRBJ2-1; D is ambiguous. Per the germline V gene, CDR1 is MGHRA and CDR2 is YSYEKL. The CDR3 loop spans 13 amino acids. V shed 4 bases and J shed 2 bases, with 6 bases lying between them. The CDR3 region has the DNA TGCGCCAGCAGCCTCCTTCCCTACAATGAGCAGTTCTTC. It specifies CASSLLPYNEQFF.

CDR3 sequence reads: CAIRNGQGKAEAFF. Written as DNA, the CDR3 is TGTGCCATCAGAAACGGACAGGGTAAGGCTGAAGCTTTCTTT. This rearrangement joins TRBV10-3 to TRBJ1-1; 8 bases align to TRBD1. CDR3 length equals 14 residues. CDR1 and CDR2 from the germline V gene are ENHRY and SYGVKD. The V segment lost 6 bases and the J segment 6 bases; nucleotides outside the gene matches: 9.

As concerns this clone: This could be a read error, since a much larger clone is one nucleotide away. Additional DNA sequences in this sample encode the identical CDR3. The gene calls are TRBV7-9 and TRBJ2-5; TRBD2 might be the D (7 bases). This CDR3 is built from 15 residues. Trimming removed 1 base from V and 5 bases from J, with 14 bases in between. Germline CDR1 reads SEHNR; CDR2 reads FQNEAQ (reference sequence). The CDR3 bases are TGTGCCAGCAGCTTAGGAGGGGGGGCGGGGGAGACCCAGTACTTC. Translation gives CASSLGGGAGETQYF.

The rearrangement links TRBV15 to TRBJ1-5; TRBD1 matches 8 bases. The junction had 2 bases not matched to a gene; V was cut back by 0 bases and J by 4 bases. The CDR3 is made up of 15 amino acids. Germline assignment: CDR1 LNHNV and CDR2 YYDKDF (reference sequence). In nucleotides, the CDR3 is TGTGCCACCAGCAGAGACAGGGGGCCGAATCAGCCCCAGCATTTT. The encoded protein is CATSRDRGPNQPQHF.

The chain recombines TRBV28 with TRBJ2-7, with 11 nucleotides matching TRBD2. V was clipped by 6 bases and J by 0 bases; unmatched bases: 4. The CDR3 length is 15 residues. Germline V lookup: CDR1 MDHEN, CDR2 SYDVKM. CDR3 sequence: CASRETSGNSYEQYF. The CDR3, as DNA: TGTGCCAGCAGAGAGACTAGCGGGAACTCCTACGAGCAGTACTTC.

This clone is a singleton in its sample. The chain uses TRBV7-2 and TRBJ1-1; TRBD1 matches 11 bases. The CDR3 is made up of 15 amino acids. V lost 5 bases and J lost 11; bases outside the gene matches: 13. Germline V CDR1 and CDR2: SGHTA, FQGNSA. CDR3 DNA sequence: TGTGCCAGCAGCCCAGGGAGGACAGGGGGCGATTTTGCTTTCTTT. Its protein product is CASSPGRTGGDFAFF.

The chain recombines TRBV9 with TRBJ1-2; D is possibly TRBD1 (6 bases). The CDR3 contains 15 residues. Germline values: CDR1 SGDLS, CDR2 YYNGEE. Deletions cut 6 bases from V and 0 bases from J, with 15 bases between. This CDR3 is CASKNTRGSNYGYTF. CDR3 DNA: TGTGCCAGCAAAAACACCAGGGGATCTAACTATGGCTACACCTTC.

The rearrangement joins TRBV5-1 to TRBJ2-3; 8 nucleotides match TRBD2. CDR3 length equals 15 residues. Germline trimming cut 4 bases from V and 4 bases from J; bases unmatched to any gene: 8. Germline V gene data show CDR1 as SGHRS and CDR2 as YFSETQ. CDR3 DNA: TGCGCCAGCAGCCGTGGACTAGCTGATGCAGATACGCAGTATTTT. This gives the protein CASSRGLADADTQYF.

CDR3 in DNA: TGCGCCAGCAGCCAAGATGACAGCCACTATGGCTACACCTTC. It is translated as CASSQDDSHYGYTF. The chain uses TRBV4-3 and TRBJ1-2, with D tentatively TRBD1 (5 bases). CDR1 is LGHNA, CDR2 YSLEER, per germline. V lost 0 bases and J 3 bases, leaving 8 bases between the germline ends. The CDR3 contains 14 residues.

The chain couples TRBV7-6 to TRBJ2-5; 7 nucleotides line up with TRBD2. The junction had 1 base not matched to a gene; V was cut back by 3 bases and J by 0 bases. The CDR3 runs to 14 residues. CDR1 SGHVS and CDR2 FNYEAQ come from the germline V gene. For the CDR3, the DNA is TGTGCCAGCAGCTTCCTAGCGGACCAAGAGACCCAGTACTTC. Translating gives CASSFLADQETQYF. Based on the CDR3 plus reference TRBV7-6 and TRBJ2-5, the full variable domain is GAGVSQSPRYKVTKRGQDVALRCDPISGHVSLYWYRQALGQGPEFLTYFNYEAQQDKSGLPNDRFSAERPEGSISTLTIQRTEQRDSAMYRCASSFLADQETQYFGPGTRLLVL.

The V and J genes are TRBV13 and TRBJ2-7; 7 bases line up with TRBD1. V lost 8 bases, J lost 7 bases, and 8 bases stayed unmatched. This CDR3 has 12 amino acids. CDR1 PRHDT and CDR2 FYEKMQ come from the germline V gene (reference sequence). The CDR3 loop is CASRTGPGEQYF. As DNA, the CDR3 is TGTGCCAGCCGGACAGGCCCGGGGGAGCAGTACTTC.

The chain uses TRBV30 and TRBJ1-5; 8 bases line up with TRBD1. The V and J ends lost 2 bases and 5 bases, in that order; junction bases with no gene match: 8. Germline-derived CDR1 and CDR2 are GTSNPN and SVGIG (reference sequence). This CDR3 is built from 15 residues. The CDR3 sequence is CAWSIGQGLYQPQHF. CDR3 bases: TGTGCCTGGAGTATCGGACAGGGACTTTATCAGCCCCAGCATTTT.

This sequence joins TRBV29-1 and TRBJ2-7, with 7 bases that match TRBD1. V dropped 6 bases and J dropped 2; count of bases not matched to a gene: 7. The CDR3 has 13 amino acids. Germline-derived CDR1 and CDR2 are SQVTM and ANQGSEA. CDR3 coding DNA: TGCAGCGTACTAACAGGGGCACCCTACGAGCAGTACTTC. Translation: CSVLTGAPYEQYF.

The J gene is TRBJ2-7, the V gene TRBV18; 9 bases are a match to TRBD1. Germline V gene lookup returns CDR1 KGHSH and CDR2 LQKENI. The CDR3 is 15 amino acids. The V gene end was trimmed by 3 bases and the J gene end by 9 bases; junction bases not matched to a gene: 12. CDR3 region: CASSPGQGSVSGQYF. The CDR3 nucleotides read TGTGCCAGCTCACCTGGACAGGGGAGTGTCTCAGGGCAGTACTTC.

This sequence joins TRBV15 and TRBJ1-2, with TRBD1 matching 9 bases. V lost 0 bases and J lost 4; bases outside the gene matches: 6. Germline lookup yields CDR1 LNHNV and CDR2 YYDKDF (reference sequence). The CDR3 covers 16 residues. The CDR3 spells CATSRDTTGGSYGYTF. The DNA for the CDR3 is TGTGCCACCAGCAGAGACACAACAGGGGGCAGCTATGGCTACACCTTC.

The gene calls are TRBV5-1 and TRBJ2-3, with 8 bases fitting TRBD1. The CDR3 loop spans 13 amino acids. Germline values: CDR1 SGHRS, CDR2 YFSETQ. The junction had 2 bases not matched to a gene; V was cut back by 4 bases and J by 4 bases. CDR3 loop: CASSRTGSDTQYF. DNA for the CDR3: TGCGCCAGCAGCAGGACAGGGTCAGATACGCAGTATTTT.

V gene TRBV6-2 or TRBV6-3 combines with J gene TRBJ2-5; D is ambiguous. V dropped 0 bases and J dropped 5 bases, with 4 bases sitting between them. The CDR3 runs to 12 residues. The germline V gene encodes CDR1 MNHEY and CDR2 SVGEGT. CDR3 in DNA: TGTGCCAGCAGTTACTCTCGGGAGACCCAGTACTTC. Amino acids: CASSYSRETQYF.

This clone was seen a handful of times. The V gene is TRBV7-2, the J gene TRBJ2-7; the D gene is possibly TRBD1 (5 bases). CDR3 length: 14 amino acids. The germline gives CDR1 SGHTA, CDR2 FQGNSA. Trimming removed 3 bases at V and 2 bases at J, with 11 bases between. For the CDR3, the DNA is TGTGCCAGCAGCTTTCATCAGGGCACCTACGAGCAGTACTTC. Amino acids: CASSFHQGTYEQYF.

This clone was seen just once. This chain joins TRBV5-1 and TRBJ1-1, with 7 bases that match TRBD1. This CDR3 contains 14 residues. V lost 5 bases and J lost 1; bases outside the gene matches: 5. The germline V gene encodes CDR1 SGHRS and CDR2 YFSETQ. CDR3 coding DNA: TGCGCCAGCAGAGACAGGGACAGGAACACTGAAGCTTTCTTT. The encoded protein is CASRDRDRNTEAFF.

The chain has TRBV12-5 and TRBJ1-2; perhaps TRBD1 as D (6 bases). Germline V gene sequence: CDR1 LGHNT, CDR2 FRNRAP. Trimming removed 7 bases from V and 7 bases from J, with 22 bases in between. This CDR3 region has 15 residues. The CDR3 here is CASALSGTPKAGYTF. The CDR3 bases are TGTGCTAGTGCCCTTTCGGGGACACCAAAGGCTGGCTACACCTTC.

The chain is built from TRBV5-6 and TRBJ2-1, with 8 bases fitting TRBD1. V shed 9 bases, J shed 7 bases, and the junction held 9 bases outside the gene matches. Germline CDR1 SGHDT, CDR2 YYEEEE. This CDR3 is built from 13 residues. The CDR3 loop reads CAKTGGGRNEQFF. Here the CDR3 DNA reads TGTGCCAAAACAGGGGGAGGTCGGAATGAGCAGTTCTTC.

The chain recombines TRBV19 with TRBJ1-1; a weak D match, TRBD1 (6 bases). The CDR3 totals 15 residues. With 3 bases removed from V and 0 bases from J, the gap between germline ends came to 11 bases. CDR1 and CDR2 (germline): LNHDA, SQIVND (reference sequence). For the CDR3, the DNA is TGTGCCAGTAGTATCAAGGGGGTCTTGAACACTGAAGCTTTCTTT. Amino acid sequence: CASSIKGVLNTEAFF.